A selection of T cell receptor beta chains follows, all from one sample in a study of cytomegalovirus exposure and HLA in healthy donors. The method was immunoSEQ multiplex PCR; TCRdb's version includes in-frame clones alone and lacks a portion of them. The top ten hold about 2% of the sample, which has 100,000 to 150,000 clones, 75% to 85% seen once. Sequencing was performed on PBMCs. These TCRs come from a man aged 18 to 30 in good health and CMV-seronegative. Both conserved end residues are part of each CDR3. D genes are given only for firm matches. Clone sizes are given selectively: once, few, many, or a class where the clone is expanded.

NA	TRBJ1-6	NA	TRBV5-1	TGCGCCAGCAGCAATCAAGGGGGACAACGGGGTTCACCCCTCCACTTT	CASSNQGGQRGSPLHF
TRBD1	TRBJ2-5	NA	TRBV5-1	TGCGCCAGCAGCATAAGACAGGGAAAAGAGACCCAGTACTTC	CASSIRQGKETQYF
TRBD2	TRBJ2-5	NA	TRBV6-1	TGTGCCAGCAGTGAAGGAGGGGCGGGAGCACAGGAGACCCAGTACTTC	CASSEGGAGAQETQYF
TRBD1	TRBJ1-2	NA	TRBV29-1	TGCAGCGCCGAGGACAGGGACGTCTATGGCTACACCTTC	CSAEDRDVYGYTF
NA	TRBJ2-1	NA	TRBV9	TGTGCCAGCAGCGTAGGTATGGGGCCCAGCGATGAGCAGTTCTTC	CASSVGMGPSDEQFF
NA	TRBJ1-2	once	TRBV9	TGTGCCAGCAGCGTAGGCGGAGCTGGCTACACCTTC	CASSVGGAGYTF
TRBD2	TRBJ2-7	NA	TRBV4-3	TGCGCCAGCAGCCAAGGCGTAGTATGGCGGGAGAGTCCCTCCTACGAGCAGTACTTC	CASSQGVVWRESPSYEQYF
TRBD2	TRBJ2-2	NA	TRBV11-3	TGTGCCAGCAGCTTAGATGACGGGAGGGCCGTGCCCGGGGAGCTGTTTTTT	CASSLDDGRAVPGELFF
TRBD2	TRBJ2-5	NA	TRBV7-9	TGTGCCAGCAGCCTTACTAGCGGGAGTTTGGAGACCCAGTACTTC	CASSLTSGSLETQYF
TRBD2	TRBJ2-2	NA	TRBV27	TGTGCCAGCAGTTCCCCTCCGGGACTAGCTACCGGGGAGCTGTTTTTT	CASSSPPGLATGELFF
TRBD1	TRBJ1-5	NA	TRBV15	TGTGCCACCAGCAAAGACAGGGGGCGCGTTGGTAATCAGCCCCAGCATTTT	CATSKDRGRVGNQPQHF
NA	TRBJ1-1	NA	TRBV6-6	TGTGCCAGCAGCGACAGGTTTGAAGCTTTCTTT	CASSDRFEAFF
TRBD2	TRBJ2-3	NA	TRBV10-2	TGCGCCAGCAGTGCCCGGGCCCGGGGGGAAGATACGCAGTATTTT	CASSARARGEDTQYF
TRBD1	TRBJ2-5	NA	TRBV15	TGTGCCACCAGCGGAGGAAGGACAGGGGGCTCATGGGAGACCCAGTACTTC	CATSGGRTGGSWETQYF
NA	TRBJ2-3	NA	TRBV27	TGTGCCAGCAGTTTATCTAGCGGACCTGGCACAGATACGCAGTATTTT	CASSLSSGPGTDTQYF
NA	TRBJ2-1	NA	TRBV19	TGTGCCAGCTCGGGACAGGGGCTAGCGGGAAACCCCTACAATGAGCAGTTCTTC	CASSGQGLAGNPYNEQFF
TRBD1	TRBJ1-2	NA	TRBV18	TGTGCCAGCTCACCACAGGACAGGGTAGAAGGCTACACCTTC	CASSPQDRVEGYTF
NA	TRBJ2-2	NA	TRBV7-2	TGTGCCAGCAGGACTCCAGCGGGCACCGGGGAGCTGTTTTTT	CASRTPAGTGELFF
TRBD1	TRBJ1-2	NA	TRBV29-1	TGCAGCGTTGAAGGCGGGACAGCACCCTTTAACTATGGCTACACCTTC	CSVEGGTAPFNYGYTF
NA	TRBJ2-1	NA	TRBV7-3	TGTGCCAGCAGCTTAACGGTCACAGGGAGGGCGGGAGATGAGCAGTTCTTC	CASSLTVTGRAGDEQFF
TRBD2	TRBJ2-3	NA	TRBV2	TGTGCCAGCAAATTGCGGGGGGGCACAGATACGCAGTATTTT	CASKLRGGTDTQYF
TRBD1	TRBJ1-2	NA	TRBV18	TGTGCCAGCTCACCACCAATACTCGGGCACAGGGGGGCTTCGGTTAACTATGGCTACACCTTC	CASSPPILGHRGASVNYGYTF
TRBD2	TRBJ2-1	NA	TRBV9	TGTGCCAGCAGCGTAGTTCCACTAGCGGGATCACTTGGGAATGAGCAGTTCTTC	CASSVVPLAGSLGNEQFF
NA	TRBJ1-5	few	TRBV2	TGTGCCAGCAGTTTACGGGAAGGCAATCAGCCCCAGCATTTT	CASSLREGNQPQHF
TRBD1	TRBJ2-7	NA	TRBV6-5	TGTGCCAGCAGGGGGGACAGGGGGGTCTCAGGTGAGCAGTACTTC	CASRGDRGVSGEQYF
NA	TRBJ2-3	NA	TRBV29-1	TGCAGCGTTGAAGGAGAGACAAATACGCAGTATTTT	CSVEGETNTQYF
NA	TRBJ2-7	NA	TRBV11-2	TGTGCCAGCAGATCGGTAGGCCTCCTAAAGAGGGAGCAGTACTTC	CASRSVGLLKREQYF
NA	TRBJ2-1	NA	TRBV7-3	TGTGCCAGCAGTTCCGGCGGGTACAATGAGCAGTTCTTC	CASSSGGYNEQFF
NA	TRBJ1-5	NA	TRBV30	TGTGCCTGGAGTCCCCCCCCAGGGGTGCATCAGCCCCAGCATTTT	CAWSPPPGVHQPQHF
TRBD2	TRBJ2-1	NA	TRBV6-5	TGTGCCAGCAGTTACCCGGGGCCTAGCGGGAATAATGAGCAGTTCTTC	CASSYPGPSGNNEQFF
TRBD2	TRBJ2-2	NA	TRBV7-6	TGTGCCAGCAGCTCGGTGCTAGCGGGAGCCGGGGAGCTGTTTTTT	CASSSVLAGAGELFF
TRBD1	TRBJ2-3	NA	TRBV19	TGTGCCAGTAGTATACTCCGGGACAGACTCACAGATACGCAGTATTTT	CASSILRDRLTDTQYF
TRBD1	TRBJ1-2	NA	TRBV6-5	TGTGCCAGCAGTTACGCCGGGACAGGGGGGGTTTTTGGCTACACCTTC	CASSYAGTGGVFGYTF
TRBD1	TRBJ1-5	NA	TRBV19	TGTGCCAGTAGTATGGGACAGTTCAATCAGCCCCAGCATTTT	CASSMGQFNQPQHF
NA	TRBJ2-1	NA	TRBV5-4	TGTGCCAGCAGCCACCAGGGAAAAACTAACAATGAGCAGTTCTTC	CASSHQGKTNNEQFF
NA	TRBJ1-1	NA	TRBV27	TGTGCCAGCAGTCCCCGGACAGTCATGAACACTGAAGCTTTCTTT	CASSPRTVMNTEAFF
NA	TRBJ2-7	NA	TRBV6-1	TGTGCCAGCTCTGGGAGCGGGCAGTACTTC	CASSGSGQYF
TRBD1	TRBJ1-1	NA	TRBV5-1	TGCGCCAGCGGAAAAGGGACAGACAACACTGAAGCTTTCTTT	CASGKGTDNTEAFF
NA	TRBJ2-7	few	TRBV11-1	TGTGCCAGCAGCACTAGAAAGGGCGAGCAGTACTTC	CASSTRKGEQYF
NA	TRBJ2-6	few	TRBV2	TGTGCCAGCAGTGCGCCCCTCGGTGGGGCCAACGTCCTGACTTTC	CASSAPLGGANVLTF
NA	TRBJ1-2	NA	TRBV6-1	TGTGCCAGCGTACTGGACCCAGGGGTTGGCTACACCTTC	CASVLDPGVGYTF
TRBD2	TRBJ2-1	NA	TRBV5-4	TGTGCCAGCAGCTCCACGCTACTAGCGGGAGTTGAGCAGTTCTTC	CASSSTLLAGVEQFF
TRBD1	TRBJ2-2	NA	TRBV2	TGTGCCAGCAGTAGACAGGGATTGGGTAACACCGGGGAGCTGTTTTTT	CASSRQGLGNTGELFF
TRBD1	TRBJ1-2	NA	TRBV13	TGTGCCAGCAGCTTGACAGGGGGCAACTATGGCTACACCTTC	CASSLTGGNYGYTF
NA	TRBJ2-1	NA	TRBV9	TGTGCCAGCAGCGTGCAGGGAGGACGGAGCAATGAGCAGTTCTTC	CASSVQGGRSNEQFF
TRBD2	TRBJ2-2	NA	TRBV5-1	TGCGCCAGCAGCGTCCTAGCGGGACGGACCGGGGAGCTGTTTTTT	CASSVLAGRTGELFF
NA	TRBJ1-5	NA	TRBV5-6	TGTGCCAGCAGCTTGTTTACAGTCAATCAGCCCCAGCATTTT	CASSLFTVNQPQHF
TRBD2	TRBJ2-4	NA	TRBV19	TGTGCCAGTAGCAGACTAGCGGGAGGGCCGAGGGACATTCAGTACTTC	CASSRLAGGPRDIQYF
TRBD1	TRBJ1-1	few	TRBV10-2	TGCGCCAGCAGTGAGCCCTGGACAGGGAACACTGAAGCTTTCTTT	CASSEPWTGNTEAFF
NA	TRBJ2-3	NA	TRBV6-1	TGTGCCAGCAGTGAAGGCCGCTGGGGGGCAGATACGCAGTATTTT	CASSEGRWGADTQYF
NA	TRBJ1-5	NA	TRBV5-6	TGTGCCAGCAGCTTGGCCAGGGACTATAGCAATCAGCCCCAGCATTTT	CASSLARDYSNQPQHF
NA	TRBJ2-1	once	TRBV9	TGTGCCAGCAGCGCCTACGGGAATGAGCAGTTCTTC	CASSAYGNEQFF
TRBD2	TRBJ2-1	NA	TRBV14	TGTGCCAGCAGCCAAGTCCGGACTAGCGGGAGTGTTGAGCAGTTCTTC	CASSQVRTSGSVEQFF
NA	TRBJ2-2	NA	TRBV28	TGTGCCAGCAGTTACAATGCCGGGGAGCTGTTTTTT	CASSYNAGELFF
TRBD1	TRBJ2-2	NA	TRBV4-1	TGCGCCAGCAGCTATAATCGACAGGGCGGGCTGTTTTTT	CASSYNRQGGLFF
NA	TRBJ2-3	NA	TRBV7-2	TGTGCCAGCAGCCGCGGGAAGGCGACTTTTAGCACAGATACGCAGTATTTT	CASSRGKATFSTDTQYF
TRBD1	TRBJ2-5	NA	TRBV7-3	TGTGCCAGCAGCTCGGGACAGGGGAGGGAGACCCAGTACTTC	CASSSGQGRETQYF